Sequencing of this TCR beta chain was carried out in a study of CD8 T cells in Susac syndrome. General study results and limits: The study admitted that it had a relatively small number of individuals in its TCR sequencing and HLA analysis.

An amount of RNA that ranged from roughly 0.5 to 1 ug was reverse transcribed with random hexamers. MiXCR, applied by TCRdb to the immunoSEQ multiplex PCR reads, yields one record per CDR3 protein. The sample records under 55,000 distinct CDR3 sequences, 93% being singletons. As for this clonotype: The antigen is unknown.

In the multiple sclerosis control group, patients were treatment-naive and had stable or active relapsing-remitting disease. The germline gives CDR1 MGHRA, CDR2 YSYEKL. The germline V and J ends were trimmed by 2 bases and 0 bases, with 13 bases remaining between them. The CDR3 sequence is 16 residues long. Sequenced material: CD8+ T cells from PBMCs. The sequence derives from a human donor with multiple sclerosis. The chain is built from TRBV4-1 and TRBJ1-1; D is unresolved. Here the CDR3 DNA reads TGCGCCAGCAGCCAACCTTTGGGAGGGTTGAACACTGAAGCTTTCTTT. This sequence encodes CASSQPLGGLNTEAFF.